This T cell receptor beta chain is drawn from a study of Graves' ophthalmopathy and Graves' hyperthyroidism. Looked up from germline, CDR1 is SQVTM and CDR2 is ANQGSEA. The CDR3 runs to 13 residues. V was pared by 4 bases and J by 0 bases, with 9 bases between. Amplification of TCR beta CDR3 regions used RNA transcripts. RT-PCR in the first round used HTBI primers; a second-round multiplex PCR followed. TCRdb ran MiXCR on the multiplex PCR reads and lists one entry per CDR3 protein. The sample shows 200,000 to 250,000 distinct CDR3 sequences, less than 30% of them seen only once. In its sample, this clonotype was seen many times.

Input material: peripheral blood. This chain connects TRBV29-1 to TRBJ1-2, with TRBD1 as a possible D gene (5 bases). This TCR came from a man aged 45-65 years with Graves' ophthalmopathy. The CDR3 is CSVVGGANYGYTF. In DNA, the CDR3 is TGCAGCGTTGTTGGGGGAGCTAACTATGGCTACACCTTC.